This TCR beta chain was sequenced during a study of blood T cell repertoires in COVID-19. Under the authors' procedure: Estimates of nucleated cell counts were drawn from the amplification of reference gene primers. Produced via immunoSEQ multiplex PCR; TCRdb's table is partial and in-frame only. The DNA gave D and trimming, while V, J and clone size come from that table. The sample holds under 200,000 clones, around 80% seen once. The length of the CDR3 is 17 residues. Germline-derived CDR1 and CDR2 are SEHNR and FQNEAQ (reference sequence). J gave up 6 bases and V 5 bases, and 15 bases lay outside the gene matches.

The sequence came from a man aged 30 to 39 with active or convalescent COVID-19. The sequencing sample was made of peripheral blood. This chain uses TRBV7-9 with TRBJ2-7; TRBD2 aligns across 11 bases. The CDR3 spells CASSQPLGLAGMGEQYF. The CDR3 DNA follows: TGTGCCAGCAGCCAACCCCTCGGACTAGCGGGTATGGGCGAGCAGTACTTC.